This is a list of T cell receptor beta chains from one sample in a study of shared clonotypes between healthy human individuals. This table comes from immunoSEQ multiplex PCR, and its TCRdb copy is limited to in-frame clones, with some not included. The sample lists some 2,100,000 clones, roughly 95% occurring once. Sequencing was done on a sample of naive CD4+ T cells sorted from blood. These receptors were collected from a man aged 18 to 35 in good health. Each CDR3 is given with its conserved first and last residue. Fields, in order: CDR3 protein, CDR3 DNA, clone size, V gene, D gene, J gene. The D gene is left open where the match is weak. Clone sizes are given selectively: once, few, many, or a class where the clone is expanded.

cdr3_aa: CASSAVSGGYTF
cdr3_nt: TGTGCCAGCAGTGCGGTTTCGGGAGGCTACACCTTC
clone_size: once
v_call: TRBV6-1
d_call: .
j_call: TRBJ1-2

cdr3_aa: CASSLTATNEKLFF
cdr3_nt: TGTGCCAGCAGTCTTACAGCAACTAATGAAAAACTGTTTTTT
clone_size: .
v_call: TRBV28
d_call: .
j_call: TRBJ1-4

cdr3_aa: CASSLGQGASEQYF
cdr3_nt: TGTGCCAGCAGTTTAGGACAGGGGGCATCCGAGCAGTACTTC
clone_size: .
v_call: TRBV6-5
d_call: TRBD1
j_call: TRBJ2-7

cdr3_aa: CAIRQSSGRVNNEQFF
cdr3_nt: TGTGCCATCAGACAATCTAGCGGGAGGGTCAACAATGAGCAGTTCTTC
clone_size: .
v_call: TRBV10-3
d_call: TRBD2
j_call: TRBJ2-1

cdr3_aa: CASSATGSTDTQYF
cdr3_nt: TGTGCCAGCAGTGCTACGGGTAGCACAGATACGCAGTATTTT
clone_size: .
v_call: TRBV6-1
d_call: .
j_call: TRBJ2-3

cdr3_aa: CASTAVDTQYF
cdr3_nt: TGTGCCAGCACCGCGGTCGATACGCAGTATTTT
clone_size: .
v_call: TRBV7-2
d_call: .
j_call: TRBJ2-3

cdr3_aa: CAIKAASEETQYF
cdr3_nt: TGTGCCATCAAGGCGGCCTCCGAGGAGACCCAGTACTTC
clone_size: .
v_call: TRBV10-3
d_call: .
j_call: TRBJ2-5

cdr3_aa: CASSVTGEGYNEQFF
cdr3_nt: TGCGCCAGCAGCGTCACAGGGGAGGGATACAATGAGCAGTTCTTC
clone_size: .
v_call: TRBV5-1
d_call: .
j_call: TRBJ2-1

cdr3_aa: CASSPGQGWETQYF
cdr3_nt: TGTGCCAGCTCACCAGGACAGGGGTGGGAGACCCAGTACTTC
clone_size: .
v_call: TRBV18
d_call: TRBD1
j_call: TRBJ2-5

cdr3_aa: CASSRPGTENTEAFF
cdr3_nt: TGTGCCAGTAGTCGCCCCGGGACAGAGAACACTGAAGCTTTCTTT
clone_size: .
v_call: TRBV19
d_call: TRBD1
j_call: TRBJ1-1

cdr3_aa: CASGKYTETQYF
cdr3_nt: TGTGCTAGTGGGAAATACACGGAGACCCAGTACTTC
clone_size: .
v_call: TRBV12-5
d_call: .
j_call: TRBJ2-5

cdr3_aa: CASSQTFNNSPLHF
cdr3_nt: TGTGCCAGCAGCCAGACATTTAATAATTCACCCCTCCACTTT
clone_size: .
v_call: TRBV27
d_call: .
j_call: TRBJ1-6

cdr3_aa: CASSVVGSINAGELFF
cdr3_nt: TGTGCCAGCAGCGTAGTCGGCAGCATTAATGCCGGGGAGCTGTTTTTT
clone_size: .
v_call: TRBV9
d_call: .
j_call: TRBJ2-2

cdr3_aa: CASSFKLAGVGVETQYF
cdr3_nt: TGTGCCAGCAGCTTTAAACTAGCGGGAGTGGGGGTGGAGACCCAGTACTTC
clone_size: .
v_call: TRBV5-6
d_call: TRBD2
j_call: TRBJ2-5

cdr3_aa: CASSSSGTGWDGYTF
cdr3_nt: TGCGCCAGCAGCTCCTCCGGGACAGGGTGGGATGGCTACACCTTC
clone_size: .
v_call: TRBV5-1
d_call: TRBD1
j_call: TRBJ1-2

cdr3_aa: CASRGETNEKLFF
cdr3_nt: TGTGCCAGCAGAGGGGAGACTAATGAAAAACTGTTTTTT
clone_size: .
v_call: TRBV6-6
d_call: .
j_call: TRBJ1-4

cdr3_aa: CAWIYGQVNSGANVLTF
cdr3_nt: TGTGCCTGGATTTACGGACAGGTTAACTCTGGGGCCAACGTCCTGACTTTC
clone_size: .
v_call: TRBV30
d_call: TRBD1
j_call: TRBJ2-6

cdr3_aa: CASSLAPGGAPSYEQYF
cdr3_nt: TGTGCCAGCAGCTTGGCCCCAGGGGGCGCCCCCTCCTACGAGCAGTACTTC
clone_size: .
v_call: TRBV5-5
d_call: TRBD1
j_call: TRBJ2-7

cdr3_aa: CSALGGQGNTGELFF
cdr3_nt: TGCAGCGCCCTGGGGGGCCAGGGGAACACCGGGGAGCTGTTTTTT
clone_size: .
v_call: TRBV29-1
d_call: .
j_call: TRBJ2-2

cdr3_aa: CASSPRPSPGQETQYF
cdr3_nt: TGTGCCAGCAGCCCCCGCCCGTCCCCAGGTCAGGAGACCCAGTACTTC
clone_size: .
v_call: TRBV9
d_call: .
j_call: TRBJ2-5

cdr3_aa: CASSLGEEDTQYF
cdr3_nt: TGTGCCAGCAGCTTAGGCGAGGAGGATACGCAGTATTTT
clone_size: .
v_call: TRBV7-9
d_call: .
j_call: TRBJ2-3

cdr3_aa: CASSVIAIHTDTQYF
cdr3_nt: TGTGCCAGCTCCGTTATTGCGATTCACACAGATACGCAGTATTTT
clone_size: .
v_call: TRBV18
d_call: .
j_call: TRBJ2-3

cdr3_aa: CASSERAVNTGELFF
cdr3_nt: TGTGCCAGCAGTGAAAGGGCAGTGAACACCGGGGAGCTGTTTTTT
clone_size: .
v_call: TRBV6-1
d_call: .
j_call: TRBJ2-2

cdr3_aa: CASSARTVMNTEAFF
cdr3_nt: TGTGCCAGCAGCGCACGGACAGTTATGAACACTGAAGCTTTCTTT
clone_size: .
v_call: TRBV9
d_call: .
j_call: TRBJ1-1

cdr3_aa: CASSSGQGTNQPQHF
cdr3_nt: TGTGCCAGCAGCTCAGGGCAGGGAACAAATCAGCCCCAGCATTTT
clone_size: .
v_call: TRBV7-6
d_call: .
j_call: TRBJ1-5

cdr3_aa: CASSPRLLDPYEQYF
cdr3_nt: TGTGCCAGCTCACCCCGACTACTCGACCCCTACGAGCAGTACTTC
clone_size: .
v_call: TRBV18
d_call: .
j_call: TRBJ2-7

cdr3_aa: CASSVGRDTQYF
cdr3_nt: TGTGCCAGCAGCGTAGGGAGGGATACGCAGTATTTT
clone_size: .
v_call: TRBV9
d_call: .
j_call: TRBJ2-3